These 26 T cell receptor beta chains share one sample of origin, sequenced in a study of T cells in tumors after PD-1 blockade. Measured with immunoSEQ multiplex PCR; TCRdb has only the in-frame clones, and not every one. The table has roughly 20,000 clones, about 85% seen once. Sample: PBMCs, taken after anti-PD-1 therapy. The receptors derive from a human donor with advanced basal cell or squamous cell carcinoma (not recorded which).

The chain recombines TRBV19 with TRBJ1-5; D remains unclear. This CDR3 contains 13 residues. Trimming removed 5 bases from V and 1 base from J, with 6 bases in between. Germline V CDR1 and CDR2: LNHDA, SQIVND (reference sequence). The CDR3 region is CASSQISNQPQHF. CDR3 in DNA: TGTGCCAGTAGTCAGATAAGCAATCAGCCCCAGCATTTT.

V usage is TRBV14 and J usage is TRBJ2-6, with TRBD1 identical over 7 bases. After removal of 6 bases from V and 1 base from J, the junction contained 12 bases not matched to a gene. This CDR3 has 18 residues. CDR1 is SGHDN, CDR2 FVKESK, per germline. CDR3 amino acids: CASSPVQGILSGANVLTF. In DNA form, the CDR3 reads TGTGCCAGCAGTCCCGTACAGGGGATCCTATCTGGGGCCAACGTCCTGACTTTC.

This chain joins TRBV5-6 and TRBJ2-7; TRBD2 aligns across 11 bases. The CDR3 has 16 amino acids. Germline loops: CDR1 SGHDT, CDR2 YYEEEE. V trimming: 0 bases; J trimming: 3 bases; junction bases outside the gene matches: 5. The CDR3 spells CASSLEVAGGFYEQYF. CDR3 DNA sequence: TGTGCCAGCAGCTTGGAGGTAGCGGGGGGGTTCTACGAGCAGTACTTC.

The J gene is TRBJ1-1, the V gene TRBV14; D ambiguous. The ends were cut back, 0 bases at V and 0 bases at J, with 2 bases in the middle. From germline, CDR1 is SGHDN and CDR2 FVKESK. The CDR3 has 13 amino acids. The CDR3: CASSQELNTEAFF. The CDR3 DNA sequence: TGTGCCAGCAGCCAAGAACTGAACACTGAAGCTTTCTTT.

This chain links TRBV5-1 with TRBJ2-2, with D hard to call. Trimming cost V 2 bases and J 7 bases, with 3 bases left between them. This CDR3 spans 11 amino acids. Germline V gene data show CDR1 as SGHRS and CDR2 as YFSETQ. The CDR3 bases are TGCGCCAGCAGCTTCGGCGGGGAGCTGTTTTTT. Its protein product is CASSFGGELFF.

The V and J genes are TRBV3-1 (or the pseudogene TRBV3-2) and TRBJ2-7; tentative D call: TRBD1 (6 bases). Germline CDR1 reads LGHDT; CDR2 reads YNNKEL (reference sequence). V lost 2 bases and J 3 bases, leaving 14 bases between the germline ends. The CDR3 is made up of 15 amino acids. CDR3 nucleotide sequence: TGTGCCAGCAGCCAATATACAGGGCCATTCTACGAGCAGTACTTC. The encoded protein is CASSQYTGPFYEQYF.

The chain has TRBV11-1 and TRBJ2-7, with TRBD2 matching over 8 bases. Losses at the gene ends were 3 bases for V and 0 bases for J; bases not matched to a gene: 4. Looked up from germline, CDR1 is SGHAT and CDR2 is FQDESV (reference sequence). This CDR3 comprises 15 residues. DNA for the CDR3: TGTGCCAGCAGCTTCATTAGCGGGGCCTCCTACGAGCAGTACTTC. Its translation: CASSFISGASYEQYF.

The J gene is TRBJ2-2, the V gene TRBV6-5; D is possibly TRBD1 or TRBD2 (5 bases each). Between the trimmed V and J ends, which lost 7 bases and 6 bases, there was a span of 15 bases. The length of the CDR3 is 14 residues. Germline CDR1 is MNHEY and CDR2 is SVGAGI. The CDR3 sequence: CASTLTADAGELFF. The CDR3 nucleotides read TGTGCCAGCACCCTGACAGCGGATGCCGGGGAGCTGTTTTTT.

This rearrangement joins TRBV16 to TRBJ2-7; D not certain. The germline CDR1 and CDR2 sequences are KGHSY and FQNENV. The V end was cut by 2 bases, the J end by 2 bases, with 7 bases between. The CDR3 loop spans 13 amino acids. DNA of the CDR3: TGTGCCAGCAGCCAAGAGACAACCTACGAGCAGTACTTC. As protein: CASSQETTYEQYF.

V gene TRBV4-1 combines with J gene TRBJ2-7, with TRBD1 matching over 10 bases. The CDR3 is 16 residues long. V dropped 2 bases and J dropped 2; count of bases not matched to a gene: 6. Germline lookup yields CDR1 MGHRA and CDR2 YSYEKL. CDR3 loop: CASSQSTGTGAYEQYF. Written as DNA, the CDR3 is TGCGCCAGCAGCCAAAGCACCGGGACAGGGGCCTACGAGCAGTACTTC.

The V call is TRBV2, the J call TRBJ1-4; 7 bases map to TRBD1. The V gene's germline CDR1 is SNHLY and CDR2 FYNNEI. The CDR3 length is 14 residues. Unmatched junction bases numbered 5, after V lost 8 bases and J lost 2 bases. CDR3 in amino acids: CASSTGITNEKLFF. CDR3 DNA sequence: TGTGCCAGCTCGACAGGGATCACTAATGAAAAACTGTTTTTT.

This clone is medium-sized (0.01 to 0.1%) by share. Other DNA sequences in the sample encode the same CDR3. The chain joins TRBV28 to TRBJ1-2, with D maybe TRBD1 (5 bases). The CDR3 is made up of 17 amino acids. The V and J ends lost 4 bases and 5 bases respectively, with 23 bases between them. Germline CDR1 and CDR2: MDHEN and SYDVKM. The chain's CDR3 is CASSSTRRDGPLYGYTF. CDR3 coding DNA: TGTGCCAGCAGTTCAACTCGCCGGGACGGACCACTTTATGGCTACACCTTC.

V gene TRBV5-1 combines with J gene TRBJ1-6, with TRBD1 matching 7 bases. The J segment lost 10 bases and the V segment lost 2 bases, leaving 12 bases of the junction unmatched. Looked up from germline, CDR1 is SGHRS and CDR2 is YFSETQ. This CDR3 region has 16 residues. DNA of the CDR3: TGCGCCAGCAGCTTTGATATCTCGAGGGGGCAATCACCCCTCCACTTT. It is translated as CASSFDISRGQSPLHF.

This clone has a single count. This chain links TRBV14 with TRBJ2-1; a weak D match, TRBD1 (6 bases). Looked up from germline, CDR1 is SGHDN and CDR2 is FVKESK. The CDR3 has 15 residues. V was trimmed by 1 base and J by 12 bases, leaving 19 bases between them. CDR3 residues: CASSQGKGQLVGQFF. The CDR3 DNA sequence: TGTGCCAGCAGCCAAGGAAAGGGACAATTGGTAGGGCAGTTCTTC.

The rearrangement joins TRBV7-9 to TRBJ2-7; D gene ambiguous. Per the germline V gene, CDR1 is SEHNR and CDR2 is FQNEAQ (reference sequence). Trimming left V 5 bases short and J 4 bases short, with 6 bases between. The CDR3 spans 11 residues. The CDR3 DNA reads TGTGCCAGCAGCCACCAGTACGAGCAGTACTTC. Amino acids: CASSHQYEQYF.

The CDR3 reads CASRGRRTGELFF. In nucleotides, the CDR3 is TGTGCCAGCAGGGGGCGCCGGACCGGGGAGCTGTTTTTT. The chain is built from TRBV5-6 and TRBJ2-2; weak D call: TRBD1 (5 bases). V gave up 5 bases and J gave up 5 bases, with 10 bases separating them. CDR1 SGHDT and CDR2 YYEEEE come from the germline V gene. The CDR3 covers 13 residues.

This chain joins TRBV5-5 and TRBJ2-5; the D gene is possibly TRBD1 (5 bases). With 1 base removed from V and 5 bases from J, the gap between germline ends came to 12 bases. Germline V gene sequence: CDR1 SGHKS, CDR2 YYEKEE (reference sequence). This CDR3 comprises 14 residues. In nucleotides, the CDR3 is TGTGCCAGCAGCTTGCTGGGCAGGGCGGAGACCCAGTACTTC. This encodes CASSLLGRAETQYF.

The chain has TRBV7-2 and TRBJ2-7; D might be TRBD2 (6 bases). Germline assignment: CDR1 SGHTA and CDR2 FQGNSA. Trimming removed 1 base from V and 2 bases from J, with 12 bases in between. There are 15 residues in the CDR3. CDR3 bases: TGTGCCAGCAGCTTAGTTGCGGGGCCAACCTACGAGCAGTACTTC. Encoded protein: CASSLVAGPTYEQYF.

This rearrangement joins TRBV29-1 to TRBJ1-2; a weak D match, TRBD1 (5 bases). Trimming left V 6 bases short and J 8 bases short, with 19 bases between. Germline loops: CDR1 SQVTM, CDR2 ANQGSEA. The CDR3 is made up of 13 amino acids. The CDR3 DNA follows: TGCAGCGTCACCGGGGGTAAGGTGAACGGCTACACCTTC. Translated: CSVTGGKVNGYTF.

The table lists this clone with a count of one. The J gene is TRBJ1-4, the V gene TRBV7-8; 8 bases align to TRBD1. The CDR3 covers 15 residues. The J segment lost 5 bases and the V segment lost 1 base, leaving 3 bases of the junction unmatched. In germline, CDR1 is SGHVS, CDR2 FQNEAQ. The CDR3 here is CASSLGQGQNEKLFF. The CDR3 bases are TGTGCCAGCAGCTTAGGACAGGGGCAAAATGAAAAACTGTTTTTT.

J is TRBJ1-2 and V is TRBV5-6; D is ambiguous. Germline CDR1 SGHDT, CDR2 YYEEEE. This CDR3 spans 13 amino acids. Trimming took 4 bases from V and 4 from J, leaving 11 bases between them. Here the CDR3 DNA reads TGTGCCAGCAGCCCCCCGTCGAGCTATGGCTACACCTTC. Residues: CASSPPSSYGYTF.

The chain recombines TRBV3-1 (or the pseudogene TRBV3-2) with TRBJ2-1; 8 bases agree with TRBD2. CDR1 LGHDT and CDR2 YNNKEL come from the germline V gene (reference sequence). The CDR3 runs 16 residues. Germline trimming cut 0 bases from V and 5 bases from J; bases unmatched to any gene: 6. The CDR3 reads CASSQDLGLVNNEQFF. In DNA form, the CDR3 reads TGTGCCAGCAGCCAAGATCTGGGACTAGTCAACAATGAGCAGTTCTTC.

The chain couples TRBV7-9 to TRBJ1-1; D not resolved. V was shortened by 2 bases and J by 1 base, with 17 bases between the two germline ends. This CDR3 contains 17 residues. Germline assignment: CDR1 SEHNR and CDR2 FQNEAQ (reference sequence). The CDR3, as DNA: TGTGCCAGCAGCTTAAGGGTGATTGGCAGGACGAACACTGAAGCTTTCTTT. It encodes CASSLRVIGRTNTEAFF.

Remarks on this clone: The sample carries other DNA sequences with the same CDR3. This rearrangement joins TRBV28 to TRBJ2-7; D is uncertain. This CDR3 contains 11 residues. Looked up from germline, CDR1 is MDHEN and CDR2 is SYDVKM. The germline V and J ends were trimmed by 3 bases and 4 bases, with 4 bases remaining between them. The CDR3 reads CASSFSYEQYF. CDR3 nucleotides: TGTGCCAGCAGTTTTTCGTACGAGCAGTACTTC.

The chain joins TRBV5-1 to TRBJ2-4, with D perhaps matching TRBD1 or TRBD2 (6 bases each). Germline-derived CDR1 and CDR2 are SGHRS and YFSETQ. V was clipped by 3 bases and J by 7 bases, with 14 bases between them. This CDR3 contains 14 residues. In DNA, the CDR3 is TGCGCCAGCAGCTCGGGACTCCAGGGGAACATTCAGTACTTC. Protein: CASSSGLQGNIQYF.

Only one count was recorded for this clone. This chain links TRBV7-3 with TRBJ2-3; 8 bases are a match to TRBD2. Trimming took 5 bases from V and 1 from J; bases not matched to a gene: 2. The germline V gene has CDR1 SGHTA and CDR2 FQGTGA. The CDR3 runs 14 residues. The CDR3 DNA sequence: TGTGCCAGCAGCCAGGGACTAGGCACAGATACGCAGTATTTT. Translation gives CASSQGLGTDTQYF.